These 17 T cell receptor beta chains were sequenced from one sample in a study of OX40 agonist ivuxolimab in advanced cancers. TCRdb's copy holds only in-frame clones and misses some; the assay was immunoSEQ multiplex PCR. This table has around 43,000 clones, around nine tenths appearing once. The material was CD4+ or CD8+ T cells sorted from blood, obtained in a trial of the OX40 agonist ivuxolimab. The receptors stem from an adult with an advanced solid tumor such as melanoma, head and neck, liver or kidney cancer.

This clone was found a few times. This rearrangement joins TRBV10-3 to TRBJ1-1, with D perhaps matching TRBD1 (6 bases). This CDR3 comprises 13 residues. The V and J ends lost 1 base and 5 bases respectively, with 8 bases between them. Germline lookup yields CDR1 ENHRY and CDR2 SYGVKD. The CDR3, as DNA: TGTGCCATCAGTGAGTGGGGGCATACTGAAGCTTTCTTT. This codes for CAISEWGHTEAFF.

The chain recombines TRBV2 with TRBJ1-2; 9 nucleotides match TRBD1. Germline V CDR1 and CDR2: SNHLY, FYNNEI. The CDR3 sequence is 17 residues long. Trimming cost V 6 bases and J 6 bases; bases outside gene matches: 17. CDR3 sequence reads: CASSGSGTGTSFDGYTF. The CDR3 nucleotides read TGTGCCAGCAGCGGATCCGGGACAGGGACTTCCTTCGATGGCTACACCTTC.

V and J are TRBV14 and TRBJ2-7; TRBD2 is a possible D gene (5 bases). The germline V gene has CDR1 SGHDN and CDR2 FVKESK. With 0 bases removed from V and 3 bases from J, the gap between germline ends came to 9 bases. The CDR3 consists of 14 residues. The CDR3 region is CASSQDETIYEQYF. CDR3 sequence (DNA): TGTGCCAGCAGCCAAGACGAGACTATCTACGAGCAGTACTTC. The variable domain in full, completed from reference TRBV14 and TRBJ2-7, reads EAGVTQFPSHSVIEKGQTVTLRCDPISGHDNLYWYRRVMGKEIKFLLHFVKESKQDESGMPNNRFLAERTGGTYSTLKVQPAELEDSGVYFCASSQDETIYEQYFGPGTRLTVT.

For the CDR3, the DNA is TGTGCCAGCTCACCGGACACCATCATGAACACTGAAGCTTTCTTT. Translated: CASSPDTIMNTEAFF. J is TRBJ1-1 and V is TRBV18; TRBD1 might be the D (5 bases). The V end lost 3 bases, the J end lost 0 bases, and 11 bases lay between the germline ends. CDR3 length equals 15 residues. CDR1 and CDR2 (germline): KGHSH, LQKENI.

The rearrangement uses TRBV19 and TRBJ2-7; D remains ambiguous. Trimming removed 2 bases from V and 6 bases from J, with 11 bases in between. Germline V lookup: CDR1 LNHDA, CDR2 SQIVND (reference sequence). The length of the CDR3 is 13 residues. The CDR3 DNA is TGTGCCAGTAGTATAAGGCTCCCGTCCGAGCAGTACTTC. It encodes CASSIRLPSEQYF.

The chain combines TRBV27 with TRBJ2-7; TRBD2 is a possible D gene (7 bases). There are 18 residues in the CDR3. V was pared by 5 bases and J by 0 bases, with 23 bases between. The V gene's germline CDR1 is MNHEY and CDR2 SMNVEV (reference sequence). In DNA form, the CDR3 reads TGTGCCAGCAGTAGAGCGGGACACCCCGACCTGAGCTCCTACGAGCAGTACTTC. Its translation: CASSRAGHPDLSSYEQYF.

The V gene is TRBV19, the J gene TRBJ1-5, with D tentatively TRBD1 (5 bases). Germline V gives CDR1 LNHDA, CDR2 SQIVND (reference sequence). The V gene lost 5 bases and the J gene lost 0 bases, with 11 bases spanning the gap. This CDR3 is 15 amino acids long. The chain's CDR3 is CASSWQGYSNQPQHF. In nucleotides, the CDR3 is TGTGCCAGTAGTTGGCAGGGATATAGCAATCAGCCCCAGCATTTT. Supplemented by reference TRBV19 and TRBJ1-5, the full variable domain reads DGGITQSPKYLFRKEGQNVTLSCEQNLNHDAMYWYRQDPGQGLRLIYYSQIVNDFQKGDIAEGYSVSREKKESFPLTVTSAQKNPTAFYLCASSWQGYSNQPQHFGDGTRLSIL.

The chain combines TRBV9 with TRBJ1-1; 10 nucleotides align to TRBD1. CDR1 and CDR2 from the germline V gene are SGDLS and YYNGEE. Losses at the gene ends were 3 bases for V and 8 bases for J; bases not matched to a gene: 10. This CDR3 spans 15 amino acids. The CDR3 bases are TGTGCCAGCAGCGGGACAGGGGGTTCTTACGTAGAAGCTTTCTTT. It encodes CASSGTGGSYVEAFF.

CDR3 region: CASSDSGTSTQFF. In DNA form, the CDR3 reads TGTGCCAGCAGTGACTCTGGGACTAGCACGCAGTTCTTC. The chain carries TRBV6-4 and TRBJ2-1; TRBD2 aligns across 9 bases. CDR3 length: 13 amino acids. Germline trimming cut 0 bases from V and 12 bases from J; bases unmatched to any gene: 3. The germline V gene has CDR1 MRHNA and CDR2 SNTAGT.

As to this clone: This CDR3 is missing its conserved last phenylalanine or tryptophan, likely due to a read error. The V call is TRBV4-1, the J call TRBJ1-6; D is possibly TRBD1 (5 bases). Germline V gene sequence: CDR1 MGHRA, CDR2 YSYEKL. The V and J ends lost 1 base and 5 bases respectively, with 18 bases between them. CDR3 length: 18 amino acids. The CDR3 protein is CASSQGSLGLVDNSPLHL. CDR3 nucleotides: TGCGCCAGCAGCCAAGGAAGCCTGGGGCTTGTCGATAATTCACCCCTCCACCTT.

This rearrangement joins TRBV5-1 to TRBJ2-7; 10 bases match TRBD2. The CDR3 is 15 amino acids. V shed 9 bases, J shed 1 base, and the junction held 10 bases outside the gene matches. CDR1 and CDR2 (germline): SGHRS, YFSETQ. CDR3 sequence reads: CATSIGTSDSYEQYF. The CDR3 region has the DNA TGCGCCACCTCGATCGGGACTAGCGATTCCTACGAGCAGTACTTC.

The V call is TRBV6-6, the J call TRBJ2-2; the match to TRBD2 covers 9 bases. This CDR3 region has 16 residues. Trimming at V came to 0 bases and at J to 6 bases, leaving 5 bases not matched to a gene. Germline V CDR1 and CDR2: MNHNY, SVGAGI (reference sequence). CDR3 DNA sequence: TGTGCCAGCAGTTACTCGCGGGGGGGCCCCCCCGGGGAGCTGTTTTTT. Protein sequence: CASSYSRGGPPGELFF.

The chain combines TRBV5-4 with TRBJ2-7; D is perhaps TRBD1 (7 bases). The V gene lost 0 bases and the J gene lost 7 bases, with 14 bases spanning the gap. Germline V CDR1 and CDR2: SGHNT, YYREEE (reference sequence). The CDR3 runs 14 residues. CDR3 sequence (DNA): TGTGCCAGCAGCTTGGGGGACAGCGGGTGGGAGCAGTACTTC. Residues: CASSLGDSGWEQYF. Looking up the rest from reference TRBV5-4 and TRBJ2-7 gives the full variable domain: ETGVTQSPTHLIKTRGQQVTLRCSSQSGHNTVSWYQQALGQGPQFIFQYYREEENGRGNFPPRFSGLQFPNYSSELNVNALELDDSALYLCASSLGDSGWEQYFGPGTRLTVT.

The chain is built from TRBV7-9 and TRBJ2-7, with unresolved D. Germline CDR1 and CDR2: SEHNR and FQNEAQ (reference sequence). CDR3 length: 14 amino acids. V lost 5 bases to trimming and J lost 3 bases, with 14 bases between them. The CDR3 here is CASSISEVSYEQYF. The CDR3 coding sequence is TGTGCCAGCAGCATAAGCGAAGTTAGCTACGAGCAGTACTTC.

The chain joins TRBV6-5 to TRBJ2-7, with D perhaps given as TRBD1 or TRBD2 (6 bases each). V shed 4 bases and J shed 2 bases, with 9 bases lying between them. Germline V lookup: CDR1 MNHEY, CDR2 SVGAGI. CDR3 length: 13 amino acids. The CDR3 loop reads CASSSGGPYEQYF. The CDR3 nucleotides are TGTGCCAGCAGTTCCGGGGGCCCCTACGAGCAGTACTTC.

The V and J genes are TRBV7-9 and TRBJ1-3, with D tentatively TRBD1 (6 bases). V was pared by 5 bases and J by 4 bases, with 18 bases between. The CDR3 runs to 16 residues. Germline V lookup: CDR1 SEHNR, CDR2 FQNEAQ (reference sequence). In DNA, the CDR3 is TGTGCCAGCAGCCCGCAGGGGAGTAATCTGGGAAACACCATATATTTT. This sequence encodes CASSPQGSNLGNTIYF.

V gene TRBV7-9 combines with J gene TRBJ1-4, with D perhaps matching TRBD1 (5 bases). The CDR3 runs 14 residues. Germline CDR1 is SEHNR and CDR2 is FQNEAQ (reference sequence). V lost 1 base and J lost 5, with 8 bases in between. Written as DNA, the CDR3 is TGTGCCAGCAGCTTAGTGGGGCAGAATGAAAAACTGTTTTTT. This encodes CASSLVGQNEKLFF. The whole variable domain, filled in from reference TRBV7-9 and TRBJ1-4, reads DTGVSQNPRHKITKRGQNVTFRCDPISEHNRLYWYRQTLGQGPEFLTYFQNEAQLEKSRLLSDRFSAERPKGSFSTLEIQRTEQGDSAMYLCASSLVGQNEKLFFGSGTQLSVL.